These 25 T cell receptor beta chains originate from one sample sequenced in a study of blood T cell repertoires in COVID-19. TCRdb's table, derived via immunoSEQ multiplex PCR, lists solely in-frame clones and lacks some. This table has about 200,000 clones, around 87% appearing once. What was sequenced was peripheral blood. These receptors were obtained from a man between 60 and 75 years old with acute or convalescent COVID-19.

The chain links TRBV10-1 to TRBJ2-4; 14 bases align to TRBD2. The length of the CDR3 is 17 residues. Unmatched junction bases numbered 8, after V lost 6 bases and J lost 4 bases. In germline, CDR1 is WNHNN, CDR2 SYGVQD (reference sequence). Here the CDR3 reads CASSDNRTSGGKNIQYF. The CDR3 DNA reads TGCGCCAGCAGCGATAATAGGACTAGCGGGGGGAAAAACATTCAGTACTTC.

This rearrangement joins TRBV28 to TRBJ1-1; perhaps TRBD1 as D (6 bases). CDR1 and CDR2 (germline): MDHEN, SYDVKM. This CDR3 region has 16 residues. Trimming pared 7 bases from V and 5 bases from J, leaving 23 bases between. CDR3: CASTIGGTGFRTEAFF. The CDR3, as DNA: TGTGCCAGCACCATTGGGGGTACAGGGTTCCGGACTGAAGCTTTCTTT.

J is TRBJ1-4 and V is TRBV27, with 8 bases lining up with TRBD1. V dropped 4 bases and J dropped 8; count of bases not matched to a gene: 9. Germline lookup yields CDR1 MNHEY and CDR2 SMNVEV (reference sequence). The CDR3 has 15 residues. CDR3 DNA sequence: TGTGCCAGCAGTTCTCGGCAGGGGGCACGAGAAAAACTGTTTTTT. Translating it yields CASSSRQGAREKLFF.

CDR3 residues: CATDRTDLYGYTF. In nucleotides, the CDR3 is TGTGCCACCGACAGGACAGACCTCTATGGCTACACCTTC. V and J are TRBV28 and TRBJ1-2; tentatively, D is TRBD1 (6 bases). Germline V gene lookup returns CDR1 MDHEN and CDR2 SYDVKM. This CDR3 contains 13 residues. V shed 10 bases and J shed 4 bases, with 16 bases lying between them.

The chain combines TRBV30 with TRBJ1-3; D possibly corresponds to TRBD1 (5 bases). Looked up from germline, CDR1 is GTSNPN and CDR2 is SVGIG (reference sequence). V was shortened by 8 bases and J by 0 bases, with 20 bases between the two germline ends. The CDR3 runs to 16 residues. The CDR3 region has the DNA TGTGCCGCGCGCGGACACGTCTCCGCCTCTGGAAACACCATATATTTT. Its protein is CAARGHVSASGNTIYF.

The chain carries TRBV28 and TRBJ1-5, with D tentatively TRBD1 (6 bases). This CDR3 spans 15 amino acids. Germline CDR1 reads MDHEN; CDR2 reads SYDVKM. The V gene lost 5 bases and the J gene lost 1 base, with 12 bases spanning the gap. The CDR3 DNA sequence: TGTGCCAGCAGTCACCCGGGACAAAGCAATCAGCCCCAGCATTTT. This encodes CASSHPGQSNQPQHF. The full variable domain, completed using reference TRBV28 and TRBJ1-5, is DVKVTQSSRYLVKRTGEKVFLECVQDMDHENMFWYRQDPGLGLRLIYFSYDVKMKEKGDIPEGYSVSREKKERFSLILESASTNQTSMYLCASSHPGQSNQPQHFGDGTRLSIL.

The rearrangement joins TRBV6-2 or TRBV6-3 to TRBJ2-7; D is perhaps TRBD2 (6 bases). V was shortened by 5 bases and J by 7 bases, with 27 bases between the two germline ends. CDR1 and CDR2 from the germline V gene are MNHEY and SVGEGT. CDR3 length: 17 amino acids. The DNA for the CDR3 is TGTGCCAGCAGTCGTCCGGGACTCCGAAACCGGGGCGGTGAGCAGTACTTC. Encoded protein: CASSRPGLRNRGGEQYF.

The chain links TRBV9 to TRBJ1-6; D might be TRBD1 (6 bases). CDR3 length equals 15 residues. The V gene lost 3 bases and the J gene lost 7 bases, with 14 bases spanning the gap. Germline V gene data show CDR1 as SGDLS and CDR2 as YYNGEE. The CDR3 region has the DNA TGTGCCAGCAGCGAAGGGGGAAGTCGAAATTCACCCCTCCACTTT. Translating gives CASSEGGSRNSPLHF.

The rearrangement uses TRBV3-1 (or the pseudogene TRBV3-2) and TRBJ2-7; 13 nucleotides match TRBD2. J gave up 2 bases and V 4 bases, and 2 bases lay outside the gene matches. The CDR3 contains 15 residues. Per germline, CDR1 LGHDT and CDR2 YNNKEL (reference sequence). CDR3 DNA: TGTGCCAGCAGCCCGGGACTAGCGGGAACCTACGAGCAGTACTTC. The encoded protein is CASSPGLAGTYEQYF.

Only one count was recorded for this clone. The genes are TRBV29-1 and TRBJ2-7; 9 bases fit TRBD1. Germline V gives CDR1 SQVTM, CDR2 ANQGSEA. The CDR3 runs to 16 residues. The junction had 12 bases not matched to a gene; V was cut back by 6 bases and J by 0 bases. CDR3 protein: CSVEGQGRRGSYEQYF. CDR3 DNA: TGCAGCGTCGAGGGACAGGGTCGCAGGGGCTCCTACGAGCAGTACTTC.

This rearrangement joins TRBV5-1 to TRBJ2-2; 7 bases align to TRBD1. V shed 4 bases, J shed 4 bases, and the junction held 13 bases outside the gene matches. This CDR3 has 17 residues. Per germline, CDR1 SGHRS and CDR2 YFSETQ. CDR3 bases: TGCGCCAGCAGCCCTTATTCGACAGGGTCGGCCACCGGGGAGCTGTTTTTT. This translates into CASSPYSTGSATGELFF.

This chain uses TRBV20-1 with TRBJ2-5, with D possibly TRBD1 on 5 matching bases. The germline V gene encodes CDR1 DFQATT and CDR2 SNEGSKA (reference sequence). The CDR3 is 11 amino acids. V shed 6 bases and J shed 5 bases, with 10 bases lying between them. CDR3 amino acids: CSASPGETQYF. CDR3 coding DNA: TGCAGTGCGAGCCCAGGGGAGACCCAGTACTTC.

The chain couples TRBV5-1 to TRBJ2-2; a weak D match, TRBD1 (5 bases). CDR3 length: 15 amino acids. V lost 0 bases, J lost 1 base, and 7 bases lay in between. Germline CDR1 is SGHRS and CDR2 is YFSETQ. CDR3 nucleotide sequence: TGCGCCAGCAGCTTGGGACAGAGGAACACCGGGGAGCTGTTTTTT. The encoded protein is CASSLGQRNTGELFF.

The chain employs TRBV4-2 and TRBJ1-2; 7 nucleotides align to TRBD1. This CDR3 spans 15 amino acids. Germline V gene lookup returns CDR1 LGHNA and CDR2 YNFKEQ. The trim removed 4 bases at V and 7 bases at J, leaving 12 bases unmatched. CDR3 in amino acids: CASSPNTGEGGGYTF. The CDR3 nucleotides read TGTGCCAGCAGCCCAAATACAGGGGAAGGCGGTGGCTACACCTTC.

The chain uses TRBV6-4 and TRBJ1-5, with D perhaps TRBD1 (5 bases). Trimming took 10 bases from V and 1 from J, leaving 17 bases between them. Germline V gene lookup returns CDR1 MRHNA and CDR2 SNTAGT. This CDR3 has 15 amino acids. CDR3 region: CAINHGGDSNQPQHF. As DNA, the CDR3 is TGTGCCATAAACCACGGAGGGGACAGCAATCAGCCCCAGCATTTT.

The V call is TRBV27, the J call TRBJ2-7, with D maybe TRBD2 (5 bases). The CDR3 is 13 amino acids. CDR1 is MNHEY and CDR2 is SMNVEV in the germline V gene (reference sequence). Trimming pared 2 bases from V and 3 bases from J, leaving 8 bases between. CDR3 bases: TGTGCCAGCAGTTTAGGACGGGGCTACGAGCAGTACTTC. Translating it yields CASSLGRGYEQYF.

The rearrangement uses TRBV6-1 and TRBJ2-7; the match to TRBD1 covers 9 bases. Germline V gene data show CDR1 as MNHNS and CDR2 as SASEGT. The junction had 3 bases not matched to a gene; V was cut back by 1 base and J by 2 bases. The length of the CDR3 is 15 residues. The CDR3, as DNA: TGTGCCAGCAGTGAAGGGACAGGGGCCCCCTACGAGCAGTACTTC. It yields the protein CASSEGTGAPYEQYF.

V and J are TRBV9 and TRBJ1-1; D is undetermined. The CDR3 length is 14 residues. V was cut by 4 bases and J by 1 base, with 11 bases left in between. Germline V gives CDR1 SGDLS, CDR2 YYNGEE. CDR3 in amino acids: CASSLGRGNTEAFF. In DNA form, the CDR3 reads TGTGCCAGCAGCCTCGGACGGGGGAACACTGAAGCTTTCTTT.

V and J are TRBV5-1 and TRBJ2-5; TRBD2 matches at 10 bases. Germline V gene sequence: CDR1 SGHRS, CDR2 YFSETQ. The CDR3 has 16 amino acids. V shed 4 bases, J shed 6 bases, and the junction held 12 bases outside the gene matches. DNA for the CDR3: TGCGCCAGCAGCCCGGGGGAGCGGGGGGGCCGGAAGACCCAGTACTTC. Translating gives CASSPGERGGRKTQYF.

The rearrangement joins TRBV28 to TRBJ2-7; 12 bases are a match to TRBD1. The CDR3 has 18 residues. Germline loops: CDR1 MDHEN, CDR2 SYDVKM. V shed 1 base and J 6 bases; nucleotides not matched to a gene: 13. CDR3 residues: CASSLFVGQGARGAEQYF. The CDR3 DNA reads as TGTGCCAGCAGTTTATTCGTGGGACAGGGGGCCCGGGGGGCCGAGCAGTACTTC.

The sample holds one count of this clone. This chain uses TRBV9 with TRBJ1-1; possible D gene TRBD1, 6 bases. This CDR3 comprises 14 residues. From germline, CDR1 is SGDLS and CDR2 YYNGEE. V shed 3 bases and J shed 3 bases, with 12 bases lying between them. The CDR3 DNA sequence: TGTGCCAGCAGCGCCGCTGGACAGCACACTGAAGCTTTCTTT. This translates into CASSAAGQHTEAFF. Complete variable domain (other parts from reference TRBV9 and TRBJ1-1): DSGVTQTPKHLITATGQRVTLRCSPRSGDLSVYWYQQSLDQGLQFLIQYYNGEERAKGNILERFSAQQFPDLHSELNLSSLELGDSALYFCASSAAGQHTEAFFGQGTRLTVV.

The chain has TRBV5-1 and TRBJ2-7, with D perhaps TRBD2 (7 bases). The length of the CDR3 is 16 residues. Germline V gives CDR1 SGHRS, CDR2 YFSETQ. Trimming cost V 3 bases and J 4 bases, with 20 bases left between them. The CDR3 sequence is CASSSETGRASYEQYF. Written as DNA, the CDR3 is TGCGCCAGCAGCTCGGAAACAGGGAGGGCATCTTACGAGCAGTACTTC.

This rearrangement joins TRBV19 to TRBJ1-1; D is perhaps TRBD1 (6 bases). The CDR3 is 13 amino acids. CDR1 is LNHDA and CDR2 is SQIVND in the germline V gene (reference sequence). With 7 bases removed from V and 6 bases from J, the gap between germline ends came to 15 bases. The chain's CDR3 is CASNYRAGAEAFF. For the CDR3, the DNA is TGTGCCAGTAACTACAGGGCGGGGGCTGAAGCTTTCTTT.

The V gene is TRBV6-5, the J gene TRBJ1-2; TRBD1 aligns across 8 bases. CDR3 size: 14 residues. Trimming cost V 2 bases and J 8 bases; bases outside gene matches: 7. In germline, CDR1 is MNHEY, CDR2 SVGAGI. CDR3 loop: CASSYGQGAEGYTF. DNA for the CDR3: TGTGCCAGCAGTTACGGGCAGGGGGCTGAAGGCTACACCTTC.

J is TRBJ2-5 and V is TRBV6-5; 8 nucleotides align to TRBD1. CDR3 length equals 16 residues. CDR1 is MNHEY and CDR2 is SVGAGI in the germline V gene. Germline trimming cut 2 bases from V and 2 bases from J; bases unmatched to any gene: 7. The CDR3 is CASSYEGRGRQETQYF. The CDR3, as DNA: TGTGCCAGCAGTTACGAGGGCAGGGGGCGGCAAGAGACCCAGTACTTC.